The T cell receptor beta chain under discussion was sequenced for a study of T cell changes during pregnancy in multiple sclerosis. Sequencing used immunoSEQ multiplex PCR; TCRdb keeps in-frame clones, though not all of them. The sample includes around 97,000 clones, about nine tenths of them seen just once. The receptor was isolated from a female donor in good health, enrolled as a control in a pregnancy study. Sample: peripheral blood, taken in the second trimester of pregnancy.

The CDR3 protein is CARSQGDKRTENYEQYF. The CDR3 DNA reads as TGTGCCAGAAGCCAGGGGGATAAAAGGACAGAAAACTACGAGCAGTACTTC. The rearrangement links TRBV7-5 to TRBJ2-7; the table's D call, TRBD1, was not checked against the DNA. TRBV7-5 constitutes a pseudogene. The CDR3 spans 17 residues.